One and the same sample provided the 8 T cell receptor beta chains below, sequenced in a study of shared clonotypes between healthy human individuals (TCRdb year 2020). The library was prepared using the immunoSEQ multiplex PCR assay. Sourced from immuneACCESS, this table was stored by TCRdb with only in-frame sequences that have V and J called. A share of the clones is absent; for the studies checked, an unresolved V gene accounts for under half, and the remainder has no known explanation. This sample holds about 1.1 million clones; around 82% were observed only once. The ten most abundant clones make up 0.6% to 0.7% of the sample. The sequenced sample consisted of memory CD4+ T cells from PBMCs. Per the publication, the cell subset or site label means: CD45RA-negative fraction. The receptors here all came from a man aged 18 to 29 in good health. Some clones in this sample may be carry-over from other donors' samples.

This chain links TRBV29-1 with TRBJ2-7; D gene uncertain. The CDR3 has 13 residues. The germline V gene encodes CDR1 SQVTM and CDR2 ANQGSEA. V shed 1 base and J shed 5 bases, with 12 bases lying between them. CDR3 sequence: CSVEGRLSNEQYF. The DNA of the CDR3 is TGCAGCGTTGAAGGGCGGCTTTCAAACGAGCAGTACTTC.

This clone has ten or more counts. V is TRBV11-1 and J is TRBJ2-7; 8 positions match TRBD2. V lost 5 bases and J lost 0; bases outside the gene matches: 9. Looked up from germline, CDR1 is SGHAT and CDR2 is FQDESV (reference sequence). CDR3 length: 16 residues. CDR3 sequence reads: CASSPGGGTSSYEQYF. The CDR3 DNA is TGTGCCAGCAGCCCCGGTGGGGGGACTAGCTCCTACGAGCAGTACTTC.

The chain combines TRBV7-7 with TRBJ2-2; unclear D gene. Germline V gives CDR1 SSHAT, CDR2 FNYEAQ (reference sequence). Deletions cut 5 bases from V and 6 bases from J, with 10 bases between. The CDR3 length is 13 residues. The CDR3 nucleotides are TGTGCCAGCAGCCCCCTTGGGGCCGGGGAGCTGTTTTTT. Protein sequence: CASSPLGAGELFF. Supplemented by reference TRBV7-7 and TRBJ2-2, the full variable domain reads GAGVSQSPRYKVTKRGQDVTLRCDPISSHATLYWYQQALGQGPEFLTYFNYEAQPDKSGLPSDRFSAERPEGSISTLTIQRTEQRDSAMYRCASSPLGAGELFFGEGSRLTVL.

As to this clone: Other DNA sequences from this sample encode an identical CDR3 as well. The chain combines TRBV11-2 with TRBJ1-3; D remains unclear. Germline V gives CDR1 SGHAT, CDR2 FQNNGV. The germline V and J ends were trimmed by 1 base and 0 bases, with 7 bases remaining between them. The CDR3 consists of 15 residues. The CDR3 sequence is CASSLGQLSGNTIYF. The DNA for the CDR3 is TGTGCCAGCAGCTTAGGCCAGCTCTCTGGAAACACCATATATTTT.

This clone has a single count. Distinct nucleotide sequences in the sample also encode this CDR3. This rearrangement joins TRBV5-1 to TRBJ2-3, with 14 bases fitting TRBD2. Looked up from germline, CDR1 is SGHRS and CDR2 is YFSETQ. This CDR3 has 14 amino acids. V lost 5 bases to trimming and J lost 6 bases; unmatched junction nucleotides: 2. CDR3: CASRGLAGVDTQYF. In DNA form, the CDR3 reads TGCGCCAGCAGGGGACTAGCGGGAGTTGATACGCAGTATTTT.

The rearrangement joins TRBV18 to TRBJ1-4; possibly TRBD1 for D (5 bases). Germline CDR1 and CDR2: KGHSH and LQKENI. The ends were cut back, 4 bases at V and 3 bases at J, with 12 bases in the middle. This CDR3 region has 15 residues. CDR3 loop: CASSLLGTPNEKLFF. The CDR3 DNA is TGTGCCAGCTCACTCCTCGGGACTCCTAATGAAAAACTGTTTTTT. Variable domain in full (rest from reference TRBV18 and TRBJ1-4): NAGVMQNPRHLVRRRGQEARLRCSPMKGHSHVYWYRQLPEEGLKFMVYLQKENIIDESGMPKERFSAEFPKEGPSILRIQQVVRGDSAAYFCASSLLGTPNEKLFFGSGTQLSVL.

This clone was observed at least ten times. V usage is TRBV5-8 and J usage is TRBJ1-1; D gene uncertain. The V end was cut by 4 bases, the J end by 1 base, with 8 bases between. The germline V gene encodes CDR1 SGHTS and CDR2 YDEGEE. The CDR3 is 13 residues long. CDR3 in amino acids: CASSAGWNTEAFF. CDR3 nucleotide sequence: TGTGCCAGCAGCGCGGGATGGAACACTGAAGCTTTCTTT.

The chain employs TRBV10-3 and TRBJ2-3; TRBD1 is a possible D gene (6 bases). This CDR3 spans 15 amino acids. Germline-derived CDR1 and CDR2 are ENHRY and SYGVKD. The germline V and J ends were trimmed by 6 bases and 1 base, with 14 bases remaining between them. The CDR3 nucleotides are TGTGCCATCAGGGCCCTACAGGGCGGCACAGATACGCAGTATTTT. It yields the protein CAIRALQGGTDTQYF.